This passage covers 17 T cell receptor beta chains from one sample sequenced in a study of blood T cell repertoires in COVID-19. Some clones are missing from TCRdb's copy, which holds only in-frame ones; the method was immunoSEQ multiplex PCR. The table records about 27,000 clones, approximately 80% of them present only once. Source material: peripheral blood. These receptors were obtained from an elderly woman with acute or convalescent COVID-19.

The chain carries TRBV5-4 and TRBJ2-3; D might be TRBD2 (5 bases). This CDR3 comprises 14 residues. Trimming took 0 bases from V and 1 from J, leaving 6 bases between them. The germline CDR1 and CDR2 sequences are SGHNT and YYREEE (reference sequence). CDR3: CASSLGLRTDTQYF. CDR3 nucleotides: TGTGCCAGCAGCTTGGGACTACGCACAGATACGCAGTATTTT.

V gene TRBV28 combines with J gene TRBJ2-3; 15 nucleotides agree with TRBD2. The germline V gene encodes CDR1 MDHEN and CDR2 SYDVKM. V lost 1 base, J lost 6 bases, and 8 bases stayed unmatched. This CDR3 has 18 amino acids. The chain's CDR3 is CASSLSGLAGGPSDTQYF. The CDR3 coding sequence is TGTGCCAGCAGTTTATCAGGACTAGCGGGAGGGCCGTCGGATACGCAGTATTTT.

The chain uses TRBV15 and TRBJ2-2, with 7 bases lining up with TRBD1. From germline, CDR1 is LNHNV and CDR2 YYDKDF (reference sequence). After removal of 8 bases from V and 0 bases from J, the junction contained 3 bases not matched to a gene. The CDR3 spans 14 residues. CDR3 protein: CATETGANTGELFF. The CDR3 DNA is TGTGCCACCGAAACAGGGGCGAACACCGGGGAGCTGTTTTTT.

The rearrangement uses TRBV19 and TRBJ2-1; 10 nucleotides match TRBD1. CDR1 and CDR2 (germline): LNHDA, SQIVND (reference sequence). V lost 8 bases, J lost 4 bases, and 5 bases stayed unmatched. This CDR3 has 14 residues. As DNA, the CDR3 is TGTGCCAGTGGAATGGGACAGGGGTACAATGAGCAGTTCTTC. It codes for CASGMGQGYNEQFF.

V usage is TRBV4-2 and J usage is TRBJ1-2; TRBD1 matches at 9 bases. V dropped 1 base and J dropped 2; count of bases not matched to a gene: 5. This CDR3 region has 16 residues. Germline assignment: CDR1 LGHNA and CDR2 YNFKEQ. This CDR3 reads CASSQGWDRENYGYTF. The CDR3 DNA reads TGTGCCAGCAGCCAAGGATGGGACAGGGAAAACTATGGCTACACCTTC.

This rearrangement joins TRBV7-9 to TRBJ2-7; possible D gene TRBD1, 5 bases. This CDR3 region has 16 residues. Trimming took 3 bases from V and 2 from J, leaving 17 bases between them. Germline V lookup: CDR1 SEHNR, CDR2 FQNEAQ (reference sequence). The CDR3 DNA follows: TGTGCCAGCAGCTTGAGAGGCGACAGCCTAACCTACGAGCAGTACTTC. Translated: CASSLRGDSLTYEQYF.

The CDR3 bases are TGTGCCAGCAGCTTGGAAGGAGCCGCCGAGCAGTACTTC. Translating gives CASSLEGAAEQYF. The chain recombines TRBV5-4 with TRBJ2-7; D is undetermined. Trimming removed 0 bases from V and 6 bases from J, with 10 bases in between. CDR1 is SGHNT and CDR2 is YYREEE in the germline V gene (reference sequence). The CDR3 contains 13 residues.

In its sample, this clone was seen a few times. The genes are TRBV2 and TRBJ2-5; TRBD1 is a possible D gene (5 bases). This CDR3 has 12 amino acids. Trimming pared 6 bases from V and 4 bases from J, leaving 9 bases between. Germline assignment: CDR1 SNHLY and CDR2 FYNNEI. The CDR3 coding sequence is TGTGCCAGCAGCGCCCAGGGAGAGACCCAGTACTTC. Protein product: CASSAQGETQYF.

CDR3 region: CASTLGTGAVGMETQYF. The CDR3 DNA follows: TGTGCCAGTACCCTCGGGACAGGGGCCGTCGGGATGGAGACCCAGTACTTC. The chain combines TRBV19 with TRBJ2-5; TRBD1 aligns across 10 bases. Germline-derived CDR1 and CDR2 are LNHDA and SQIVND (reference sequence). Trimming took 7 bases from V and 5 from J; bases not matched to a gene: 16. This CDR3 is built from 17 residues. Complete variable domain (other parts from reference TRBV19 and TRBJ2-5): DGGITQSPKYLFRKEGQNVTLSCEQNLNHDAMYWYRQDPGQGLRLIYYSQIVNDFQKGDIAEGYSVSREKKESFPLTVTSAQKNPTAFYLCASTLGTGAVGMETQYFGPGTRLLVL.

This chain connects TRBV19 to TRBJ1-4, with D maybe TRBD1 (5 bases). V lost 6 bases and J 4 bases, leaving 12 bases between the germline ends. This CDR3 contains 14 residues. Germline-derived CDR1 and CDR2 are LNHDA and SQIVND (reference sequence). The CDR3: CASSRPRGNEKLFF. The CDR3 coding sequence is TGTGCCAGTAGCCGTCCTAGGGGTAATGAAAAACTGTTTTTT.

V usage is TRBV4-3 and J usage is TRBJ2-1, with 7 bases lining up with TRBD1. Germline trimming cut 0 bases from V and 8 bases from J; bases unmatched to any gene: 7. CDR1 is LGHNA, CDR2 YSLEER, per germline. This CDR3 region has 15 residues. The CDR3 region is CASSQEGRQGDEQFF. DNA of the CDR3: TGCGCCAGCAGCCAAGAAGGGAGACAGGGCGATGAGCAGTTCTTC.

The J gene is TRBJ1-2, the V gene TRBV7-2; 7 bases agree with TRBD1. The CDR3 spans 14 residues. The trim removed 5 bases at V and 1 base at J, leaving 4 bases unmatched. CDR1 and CDR2 (germline): SGHTA, FQGNSA. This CDR3 reads CASSPDRNNYGYTF. As DNA, the CDR3 is TGTGCCAGCAGCCCGGACAGGAATAACTATGGCTACACCTTC.

V is TRBV11-2 and J is TRBJ2-3; TRBD1 might be the D (6 bases). This CDR3 is 15 amino acids long. Germline V gives CDR1 SGHAT, CDR2 FQNNGV. The V and J ends lost 3 bases and 3 bases respectively, with 13 bases between them. This CDR3 is CASSLGAGFTDTQYF. As DNA, the CDR3 is TGTGCCAGCAGCTTGGGGGCAGGGTTTACAGATACGCAGTATTTT.

The chain joins TRBV6-6 to TRBJ1-2; D gene unclear. Germline assignment: CDR1 MNHNY and CDR2 SVGAGI (reference sequence). The ends were cut back, 7 bases at V and 4 bases at J, with 10 bases in the middle. The CDR3 totals 12 residues. CDR3 in amino acids: CASNSPIYGYTF. CDR3 coding DNA: TGTGCCAGCAACTCCCCAATCTATGGCTACACCTTC.

This clone has a handful of counts. The chain combines TRBV2 with TRBJ1-4; a possible D gene is TRBD1 (5 bases). Germline-derived CDR1 and CDR2 are SNHLY and FYNNEI. With 0 bases removed from V and 8 bases from J, the gap between germline ends came to 10 bases. The CDR3 loop spans 14 amino acids. This chain's CDR3 is CASSEAGGNEKLFF. CDR3 bases: TGTGCCAGCAGTGAAGCCGGGGGAAACGAAAAACTGTTTTTT.

The chain has TRBV7-6 and TRBJ1-2, with 11 bases matching TRBD1. Germline CDR1 reads SGHVS; CDR2 reads FNYEAQ. V lost 0 bases, J lost 5 bases, and 11 bases stayed unmatched. This CDR3 region has 18 residues. In DNA form, the CDR3 reads TGTGCCAGCAGCTTAGCCGCCCCAAGGACAGGGGGCATTTATGGCTACACCTTC. Encoded protein: CASSLAAPRTGGIYGYTF.

The chain combines TRBV6-5 with TRBJ1-2, with TRBD1 identical over 8 bases. After removal of 6 bases from V and 4 bases from J, the junction contained 10 bases not matched to a gene. From germline, CDR1 is MNHEY and CDR2 SVGAGI. The CDR3 runs 15 residues. In DNA form, the CDR3 reads TGTGCCAGCAGAATCCCAGGGGGCGCGGGCTATGGCTACACCTTC. Its protein is CASRIPGGAGYGYTF.